This T cell receptor (beta chain) was found in a study of shared clonotypes between healthy human individuals (TCRdb year 2020). At the level of the whole study: The cohort comprised a couple of women and a few men aged 18 to 49 years. For each donor, CD4 naive and CD4 memory were each run on three plates, CD8 naive on two plates, and CD8 memory on one plate. Blood TCR repertoires of roughly five healthy adults were deeply sequenced to estimate repertoire size and the extent of clonotype sharing between individuals. Libraries were prepared and TCR repertoires were sequenced by different laboratories using diverse techniques, in order to increase sequencing depth and limit assay-specific biases. Leukapheresis yielded between about 0.9 and 9 billion PBMCs per donor. Findings and caveats that apply to the study as a whole: Compared with non-shared clonotypes, clonotypes shared by all four sorted-subset donors had higher generation probabilities. Roughly 5% of naive CD4, around 3.6% of naive CD8, 2.3% of memory CD4, and 0.4% of memory CD8 clonotypes were shared across several donors. Sampling was limited to blood, and TCR repertoires in tissue likely differ from TCR repertoires in blood. Even with the large sequencing depth, rarefaction of the sorted-subset datasets indicated that sequencing was incomplete. The genetic and exposure-history diversity represented was limited by the small number of donors. Naive subsets generally had larger estimated clonotype richness than memory subsets. Pairwise subsampling indicated that sequencing depth was expected to affect the degree of clonotype sharing among donors.

The donors were healthy, HIV-negative adults who had no recently reported acute infections or vaccinations. Only Caucasian adults living in Nashville, Tennessee, USA were represented among the donors. CD4+ T cells were enriched by magnetic negative selection; naive cells were then positively selected on CD45RA, and the negative fraction formed the memory subset. Blood was obtained by leukapheresis, after which PBMCs were separated by Ficoll-Histopaque density gradient centrifugation and cryopreserved in liquid nitrogen vapor phase. Analytical flow cytometry was used to check the purity and quantity of every magnetically sorted T cell population. Each sorted fraction had its genomic DNA isolated and then quantified by UV absorbance on a Nanodrop 2000c. At the junction V is shortened by 0 bases and J by 4 bases, with 17 bases in between. The germline V gene sets CDR1 to SGHRS and CDR2 to YFSETQ. The CDR3 runs 17 amino acids, cysteine and phenylalanine included. This entry keeps only the CDR3 DNA: 51 bases, framed from base 1.

TCR CDR3 regions were amplified from genomic DNA by multiplex PCR using the deep immunoSEQ assay. Genomic DNA extracted from each cell subset was distributed evenly over all wells of several immunoSEQ 96-well plates, and each plate served as one replicate. For sorted subsets, each replicate PCR was loaded with approximately 0.2 ug genomic DNA, equivalent to 30,000 or so T cell genomes. Purified libraries were quantified with a Qubit 3.0 fluorometer, sized on a Bioanalyzer 2100, and re-quantified with the KAPA Library Quantification kit. Every immunoSEQ 96-well plate was sequenced on a dedicated single-read 150-cycle Illumina NextSeq 550 flow cell. The study's own analysis went as follows. Because only junctional sequences without quality scores were contained in the immunoSEQ output, filtering matching that applied to full-length reads could not be performed. Sequences were annotated with PyIR, a Python wrapper for IgBLAST v1.9, using IMGT germline references to assign V/J genes and CDR3. Reads with weak V/J assignments (E-value above 1e-6), missing CDR3, stop codons, out-of-frame junctions, or ambiguous translated residues were removed. V3J clonotypes were defined as sequences sharing the same inferred V gene, J gene, and CDR3 amino acid sequence. Percentage overlap between repertoires was calculated by dividing the number of shared unique clonotypes by the size of the smaller repertoire. Three approaches were used to assess repertoire richness: RTK rarefaction, the Chao1 estimator, and Recon v2.1 estimates of unobserved clonotypes. Generation probabilities for all TCRbeta clonotypes obtained by the gDNA method from a few donors were computed using OLGA. The table comes from immuneACCESS by way of TCRdb, which keeps in-frame sequences with V and J called. Part of the clones is missing from these tables; in studies checked, under half for an unresolved V gene and the rest for unknown reasons. That table gives V, J and clone size, and the DNA gave D and trimming. Counted in this sample were 2 million to 2.5 million clones; almost 96% of them appeared once. Approximately 0.13% of the sample is taken by the ten largest.

About this clone itself: The antigen it binds to is not known. No clone much larger than this one lies a single base away; base qualities are absent.

The sequence derives from a man between 18 and 35 years old in good health. Sequencing was carried out using naive CD4+ T cells sorted from blood. This specimen's cell subset or site label, per the study, means: CD45RA+ positively selected. Recombination joined TRBV5-1 with TRBJ1-3; TRBD1 is perhaps the D gene, given 5 matching bases. This receptor carries the CDR3 CASSLDSTGSPGNTIYF. In nucleotides, the sequence is TGCGCCAGCAGCTTGGATTCTACAGGCTCCCCGGGAAACACCATATATTTT.